This TCR beta chain was sequenced for a study of T-cell reconstitution after alpha-beta-depleted transplantation in children. Whole-study findings and limits: A year had passed since transplant, and T-cell counts and diversity by then came mostly from newly produced T cells.

In the case of this clonotype: Its antigen is as yet unknown.

Trimming pared 0 bases from V and 8 bases from J, leaving 19 bases between. Germline CDR1 reads LNHNV; CDR2 reads YYDKDF (reference sequence). This CDR3 region has 16 residues. TCRbeta library preparation incorporated unique molecular identifiers. Using its own MiXCR run on the PCR reads, TCRdb lists one record per CDR3 protein. The sample shows over 45,000 distinct CDR3 sequences, 44% of them seen only once. Sequencing was performed on PBMCs, mostly from graft donor cells, taken 360 days after TCRalphabeta/CD19-depleted stem cell transplant. This receptor was identified in a male patient aged 10 to 17 who had a stem cell transplant for acute lymphoblastic leukemia, so the T cells may come from the graft donor. The chain joins TRBV15 to TRBJ1-2; D is possibly TRBD1 (6 bases). The CDR3 sequence is CATSRDIEGMGGGYTF. CDR3 in DNA: TGTGCCACCAGCAGAGATATAGAAGGGATGGGGGGCGGCTACACCTTC.